A selection of T cell receptor beta chains follows, all from one sample in a study of beta chain features in type 1 diabetes. Using immunoSEQ multiplex PCR, the repertoire was profiled, and TCRdb retains in-frame clones only, with some absent. The table shows under 950,000 clones, with around a sixth occurring only once. Sequenced sample: naive CD4+ T cells from blood. The receptors here all came from a woman between 18 and 30 years old in good health. Both conserved end residues are part of each CDR3. Each record gives: D gene, J gene, V gene, clone size, CDR3 protein, CDR3 DNA. The D gene is left open where the match is weak. Size is omitted from some rows. Given values are once, few, many or a class for expanded clones.

>.|TRBJ1-2|TRBV6-5|once
CASSYSSQGTHGYTF
TGTGCCAGCAGTTACTCGAGTCAGGGGACCCATGGCTACACCTTC
>.|TRBJ2-7|TRBV29-1|few
CSASYGVRDYEQYF
TGCAGCGCCTCTTACGGGGTTCGGGACTACGAGCAGTACTTC
>.|TRBJ1-2|TRBV7-9|.
CASSTRQDYGYTF
TGTGCCAGCAGCACGAGACAGGACTATGGCTACACCTTC
>.|TRBJ1-1|TRBV18|.
CASSPGREAFF
TGTGCCAGCTCACCCGGCAGGGAAGCTTTCTTT
>TRBD1|TRBJ2-7|TRBV6-1|few
CASSVVFGTGGGEQYF
TGTGCCAGCAGTGTGGTATTTGGGACAGGGGGCGGCGAGCAGTACTTC
>.|TRBJ2-5|TRBV5-8|few
CASSSPGAEETQYF
TGTGCCAGCAGCTCGCCGGGAGCTGAAGAGACCCAGTACTTC
>.|TRBJ1-4|TRBV5-1|.
CASSLLGATNEKLFF
TGCGCCAGCAGCTTGCTGGGGGCAACTAATGAAAAACTGTTTTTT
>.|TRBJ2-3|TRBV14|many
CASSQGQDTQYF
TGTGCCAGCAGCCAAGGACAGGATACGCAGTATTTT
>.|TRBJ2-1|TRBV2|few
CASSVSLASPENEQFF
TGTGCCAGCAGTGTTTCCCTAGCTTCCCCAGAGAATGAGCAGTTCTTC
>.|TRBJ2-7|TRBV7-9|few
CASSLGQARYYYEQYF
TGTGCCAGCAGCTTAGGGCAGGCCAGATATTACTACGAGCAGTACTTC
>.|TRBJ1-1|TRBV5-1|.
CASSTSRMNTEAFF
TGCGCCAGCAGCACCTCGAGAATGAACACTGAAGCTTTCTTT
>.|TRBJ2-1|TRBV19|.
CASSSGYPYNEQFF
TGTGCCAGTAGTTCCGGGTACCCCTACAATGAGCAGTTCTTC
>.|TRBJ2-1|TRBV25-1|few
CASRWAGNEQFF
TGTGCCAGCCGGTGGGCTGGCAATGAGCAGTTCTTC
>.|TRBJ1-1|TRBV2|.
CASSDFYGRTVEAFF
TGTGCCAGCAGTGATTTCTATGGACGGACCGTTGAAGCTTTCTTT
>.|TRBJ1-1|TRBV6-5|.
CASSYRQGLTEAFF
TGTGCCAGCAGTTACAGGCAGGGTTTAACTGAAGCTTTCTTT
>TRBD2|TRBJ2-3|TRBV27|.
CASKGLLAGRDTQYF
TGTGCCAGCAAAGGCCTGCTAGCGGGAAGAGATACGCAGTATTTT
>.|TRBJ1-1|TRBV7-2|few
CASSFMGDTEAFF
TGTGCCAGCAGCTTTATGGGGGACACTGAAGCTTTCTTT